The entry below describes one T cell receptor beta chain. Time point in this sample: pretreatment peripheral blood. J lost 8 bases, V lost 0 bases, and 7 bases had no gene match. The CDR3 is made up of 15 amino acids. The V gene's germline CDR1 is LGHNA and CDR2 YSLEER. The protocol was immunoSEQ multiplex PCR, while the TCRdb copy is restricted to in-frame clones and leaves out a portion. The sample carries 50,000 to 75,000 clones, about 81% recorded once. This sample was taken from a study of PD-L1 blockade in urothelial cancer. Study as a whole: Investigators checked blood 3 weeks (second dose) and 6 weeks after treatment start. T cells numbered a median of approximately 140,000 in the blood samples.

This TCR was recovered from a man in his 70s with urothelial cancer. Material: PBMCs, obtained around atezolizumab (anti-PD-L1) treatment. This chain uses TRBV4-3 with TRBJ1-2, with 9 positions matching TRBD1. CDR3: CASSQERGTGQGYTF. The CDR3 DNA reads TGCGCCAGCAGCCAAGAAAGGGGGACAGGGCAGGGCTACACCTTC.